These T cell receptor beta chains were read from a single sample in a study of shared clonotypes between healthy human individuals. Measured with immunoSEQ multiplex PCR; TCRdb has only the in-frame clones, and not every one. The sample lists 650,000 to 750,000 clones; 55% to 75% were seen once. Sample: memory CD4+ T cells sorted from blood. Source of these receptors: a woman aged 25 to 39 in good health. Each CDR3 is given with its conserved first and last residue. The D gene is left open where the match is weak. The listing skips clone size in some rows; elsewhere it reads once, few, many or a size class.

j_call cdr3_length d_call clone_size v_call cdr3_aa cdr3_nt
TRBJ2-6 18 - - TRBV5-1 CASSLAAAGPSGANVLTF TGCGCCAGCAGCTTGGCGGCGGCAGGTCCTTCTGGGGCCAACGTCCTGACTTTC
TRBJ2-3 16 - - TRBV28 CASSSRWAGARDTQYF TGTGCCAGCAGCTCCCGATGGGCAGGGGCTAGGGATACGCAGTATTTT
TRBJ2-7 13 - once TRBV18 CASSPAEGYEQYF TGTGCCAGCTCACCAGCCGAGGGTTACGAGCAGTACTTC
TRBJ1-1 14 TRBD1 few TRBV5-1 CASRRTGDNTEAFF TGCGCCAGCAGGAGGACAGGGGATAACACTGAAGCTTTCTTT
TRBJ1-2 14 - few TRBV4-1 CASSQEGRYSGYTF TGCGCCAGCAGCCAAGAAGGGAGGTACAGTGGCTACACCTTC
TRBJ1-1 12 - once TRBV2 CASKLTNTEAFF TGTGCCAGCAAATTGACGAACACTGAAGCTTTCTTT
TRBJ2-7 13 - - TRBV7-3 CASSFDSNYEQYF TGTGCCAGCAGCTTCGACTCAAACTACGAGCAGTACTTC
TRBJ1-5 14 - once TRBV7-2 CASSLTGSNQPQHF TGTGCCAGCAGCTTGACAGGAAGCAATCAGCCCCAGCATTTT
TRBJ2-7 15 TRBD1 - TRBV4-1 CASSQPDRGIYEQYF TGCGCCAGCAGCCAACCAGACAGGGGGATCTACGAGCAGTACTTC
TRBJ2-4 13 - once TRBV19 CASSMAAKNIQYF TGTGCCAGTAGTATGGCTGCCAAAAACATTCAGTACTTC
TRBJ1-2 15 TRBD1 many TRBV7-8 CASSLGLGRGYGYTF TGTGCCAGCAGCTTAGGACTGGGCAGGGGGTATGGCTACACCTTC
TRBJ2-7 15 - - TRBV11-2 CASSPAFGIPYEQYF TGTGCCAGCAGCCCTGCGTTTGGTATCCCCTACGAGCAGTACTTC
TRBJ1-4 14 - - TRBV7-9 CASSFGSTNEKLFF TGTGCCAGCAGCTTTGGTTCAACTAATGAAAAACTGTTTTTT
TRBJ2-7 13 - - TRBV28 CASSSPNTYEQYF TGTGCCAGCAGTTCCCCAAACACCTACGAGCAGTACTTC
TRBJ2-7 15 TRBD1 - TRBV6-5 CASSFLGQGAWEQYF TGTGCCAGCAGTTTTTTAGGGCAGGGGGCTTGGGAGCAGTACTTC
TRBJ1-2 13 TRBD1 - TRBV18 CASSPQGAGGYTF TGTGCCAGCTCACCCCAGGGGGCAGGTGGCTACACCTTC
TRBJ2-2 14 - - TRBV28 CASSFPRAAGELFF TGTGCCAGCAGTTTTCCGAGGGCTGCCGGGGAGCTGTTTTTT
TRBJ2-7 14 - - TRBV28 CASSLMGSIYEQYF TGTGCCAGCAGTTTAATGGGGAGCATCTACGAGCAGTACTTC
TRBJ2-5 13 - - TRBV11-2 CASSRGPRETQYF TGTGCCAGCAGCCGGGGCCCCAGAGAGACCCAGTACTTC
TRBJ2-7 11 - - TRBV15 CATSNNYEQYF TGTGCCACCAGCAATAACTACGAGCAGTACTTC
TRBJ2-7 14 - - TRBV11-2 CASSLGDLHYEQYF TGTGCCAGCAGCTTAGGGGACCTACACTACGAGCAGTACTTC
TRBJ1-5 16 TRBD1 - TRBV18 CASSPMPGQGGQPQHF TGTGCCAGCTCACCAATGCCGGGACAGGGTGGTCAGCCCCAGCATTTT
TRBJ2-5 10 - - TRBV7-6 CAVGAETQYF TGTGCGGTCGGCGCAGAGACCCAGTACTTC
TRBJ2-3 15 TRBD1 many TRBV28 CASWIGTGVTDTQYF TGTGCCAGCTGGATCGGGACAGGGGTCACAGATACGCAGTATTTT
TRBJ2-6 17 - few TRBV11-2 CASSLRSGLSGANVLTF TGTGCCAGCAGCTTACGATCGGGACTCTCTGGGGCCAACGTCCTGACTTTC
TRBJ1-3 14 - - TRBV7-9 CASIPTAGGNTIYF TGTGCCAGCATCCCGACCGCGGGTGGAAACACCATATATTTT
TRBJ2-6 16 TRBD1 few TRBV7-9 CASSGDSIIGANVLTF TGTGCCAGCAGCGGGGACAGCATCATTGGGGCCAACGTCCTGACTTTC
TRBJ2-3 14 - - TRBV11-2 CASSWAGSTDTQYF TGTGCCAGCAGCTGGGCCGGGAGCACAGATACGCAGTATTTT
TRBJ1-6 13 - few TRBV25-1 CASSEYVGSPLHF TGTGCCAGCAGTGAATATGTCGGTTCACCCCTCCACTTT
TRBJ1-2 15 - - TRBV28 CASSASDAGVYGYTF TGTGCCAGCAGTGCTTCGGACGCTGGAGTCTATGGCTACACCTTC
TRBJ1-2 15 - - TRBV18 CASRRGSLSGYGYTF TGTGCCAGCCGCAGGGGAAGCCTTTCTGGCTATGGCTACACCTTC
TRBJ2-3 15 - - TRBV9 CASSVAFSGGDTQYF TGTGCCAGCAGCGTAGCTTTCTCAGGAGGGGATACGCAGTATTTT
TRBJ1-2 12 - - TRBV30 CAWRPTGHGYTF TGTGCCTGGAGACCGACAGGTCATGGCTACACCTTC
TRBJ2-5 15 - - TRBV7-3 CASSKGQAPLETQYF TGTGCCAGCAGCAAGGGCCAAGCCCCCCTGGAGACCCAGTACTTC
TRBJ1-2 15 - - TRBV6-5 CASSYSRGGNYGYTF TGTGCCAGCAGTTACTCGAGAGGGGGAAACTATGGCTACACCTTC
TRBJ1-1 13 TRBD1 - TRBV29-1 CSGMDRLNTEAFF TGCAGCGGCATGGACAGGTTGAACACTGAAGCTTTCTTT
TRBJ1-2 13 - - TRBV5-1 CASSLDANYGYTF TGCGCCAGCAGCTTGGACGCTAACTATGGCTACACCTTC
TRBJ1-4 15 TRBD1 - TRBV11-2 CASSSGQGPNEKLFF TGTGCCAGCAGCTCAGGACAGGGGCCTAATGAAAAACTGTTTTTT
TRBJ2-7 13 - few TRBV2 CASRKEGPYEQYF TGTGCCAGCAGAAAGGAGGGTCCTTACGAGCAGTACTTC
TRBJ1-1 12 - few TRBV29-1 CSASDSDTEAFF TGCAGCGCGAGCGACAGTGACACTGAAGCTTTCTTT
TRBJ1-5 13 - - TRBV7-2 CASSLDRDQPQHF TGTGCCAGCAGCCTGGATCGAGATCAGCCCCAGCATTTT
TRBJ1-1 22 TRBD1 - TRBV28 CASSSYAIGQESLMKGNTEAFF TGTGCCAGCAGTTCATACGCAATAGGACAGGAGTCACTTATGAAAGGGAACACTGAAGCTTTCTTT
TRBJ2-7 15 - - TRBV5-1 CASSIRLAANYEQYF TGCGCCAGCAGCATCCGTCTAGCAGCCAACTACGAGCAGTACTTC